This TCR beta chain emerged from a study of post-analysis software for immune sequencing data (dated by TCRdb to between 2014 and 2017). With respect to the entire study: The recorded disease courses included relapsing-remitting, secondary progressive and progressive-relapsing multiple sclerosis, and some patients had no subtype annotation. The patient repertoires were set against eleven to twelve previously published healthy control repertoires from donors whose ages ranged from roughly 6 to 27 years. A subset of samples was prepared in parallel using single-end sample barcoding, then pooled and co-amplified after Illumina adapter ligation. Points the paper makes about the study in general: Direct clustering with F measure revealed strong co-clustering of samples prepared in the same batch, which led to a batch-effect correction. A handful of TRBV segments, including TRBV5-6, TRBV5-1 and TRBV20-1, were significantly more frequent in patients than controls. Compared with controls, multiple sclerosis patients had significantly lower normalized Chao1 diversity, a finding suggesting substantial peripheral T-cell clonal expansion. The multiple sclerosis patient group was slightly younger than the control group.

This clonotype was detected a few times. Its specific antigen is unknown. A junction boundary mismatches the germline segment, possibly from a read error. To demonstrate the VDJtools post-analysis software, the study profiled TCR beta repertoires from the peripheral blood of about a dozen young patients with multiple sclerosis. The multiple sclerosis patients were children and adolescents ranging in age from 6 to 15 years. The germline V gene specifies SGHAT as CDR1 and FQNNGV as CDR2. The CDR3 measures 18 amino acids from cysteine to phenylalanine. The only DNA kept is the CDR3, 54 bases in frame from the first base. Receptors were amplified or captured by PCR. TCRdb shows the sequencer as Illumina HiSeq 2500. To reduce PCR and sequencing biases, unique molecular identifiers were built into the TCR beta cDNA libraries. Every 1 to 10 million input T cells yielded approximately 500,000 cDNA molecules, meaning each molecule approximated one T cell. The same protocol used for the earlier healthy control dataset was applied to prepare and sequence the patient libraries. Within a given batch, samples were prepared together, multiplexed and sequenced on the same HiSeq lane. On the study's bioinformatics: Raw barcoded reads were processed with MIGEC, and single-read molecular identifier groups were discarded before consensus assembly and CDR3 extraction. Clonotype tables were post-analysed with VDJtools, normalizing diversity by down-sampling all datasets to the smallest sample size. In repertoire overlap clustering, CDR3 amino acid sequences, but not nucleotide sequences, were matched to correct batch-related cross-sample contamination. Through fastp at Q25 and MiXCR, TCRdb rebuilt clones from the public reads, retaining in-frame beta chains. CDR3 protein duplicates are merged, each entry listing the most common genes and DNA. TCRdb's processing, not the authors' own work, is the source of the V and J calls. This sample lists roughly 200,000 distinct CDR3 sequences; 29% were detected once. The ten largest clones capture less than 4% of the sample.

The source of this sequence is a girl aged 2 to 17 with multiple sclerosis. The sequence joins TRBV11-2 to TRBJ2-1; the central 8 bases match TRBD1. The sequenced sample was blood. The CDR3 region has the sequence CASSLDFGQGPTINQQFF. In nucleotides, the sequence is TGTGCCAGCAGCTTAGATTTTGGACAGGGCCCGACAATCAATCAGCAGTTCTTC.